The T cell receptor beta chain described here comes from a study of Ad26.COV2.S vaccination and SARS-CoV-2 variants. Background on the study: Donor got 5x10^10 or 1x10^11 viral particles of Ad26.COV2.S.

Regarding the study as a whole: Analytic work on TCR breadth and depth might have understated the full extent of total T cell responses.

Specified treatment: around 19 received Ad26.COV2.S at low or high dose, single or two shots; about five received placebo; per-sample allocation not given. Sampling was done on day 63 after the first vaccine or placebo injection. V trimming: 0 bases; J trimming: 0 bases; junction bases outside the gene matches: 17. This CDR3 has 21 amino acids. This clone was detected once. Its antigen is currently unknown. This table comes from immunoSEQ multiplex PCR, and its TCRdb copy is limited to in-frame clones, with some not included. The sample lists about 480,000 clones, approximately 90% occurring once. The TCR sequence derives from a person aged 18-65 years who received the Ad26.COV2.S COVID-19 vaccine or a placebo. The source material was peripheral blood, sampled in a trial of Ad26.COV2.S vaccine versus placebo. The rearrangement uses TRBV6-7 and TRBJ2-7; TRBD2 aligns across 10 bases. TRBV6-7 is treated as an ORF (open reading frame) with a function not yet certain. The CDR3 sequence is CASSYSVPSTSGSSRSYEQYF. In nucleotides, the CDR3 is TGTGCCAGCAGTTACTCGGTCCCCTCGACTAGCGGGTCCTCCCGCTCCTACGAGCAGTACTTC.